This TCR beta chain is from a study of shared clonotypes between healthy human individuals. There are 16 residues in the CDR3. The V gene's germline CDR1 is SEHNR and CDR2 FQNEAQ (reference sequence). The V segment lost 5 bases and the J segment 5 bases; nucleotides outside the gene matches: 15. Naive-designated CD8 cells lacked CD45RO, were positively enriched for CCR7, and omitted terminally differentiated effector memory CD45RA+ cells. Among the donors, all were Caucasian adults who lived in Nashville, Tennessee. Sequencing was performed with immunoSEQ multiplex PCR; in TCRdb, only in-frame clones are kept and a portion is missing. The repertoire holds under 2,000,000 clones, with roughly 94% as singletons.

The sequencing sample was made of naive CD8+ T cells sorted from blood. The receptor was isolated from a man aged 18 to 29 in good health. V and J are TRBV7-9 and TRBJ2-7, with TRBD2 matching over 7 bases. CDR3 nucleotide sequence: TGTGCCAGCAGCCCGTTTGGGGGGGGTATAGTGGACGAGCAGTACTTC. Translating gives CASSPFGGGIVDEQYF.